The rows below give T cell receptor beta chains drawn from one sample of a study of control samples from healthy donors and cancer patients. The assay was immunoSEQ multiplex PCR, and TCRdb's table has in-frame clones only and misses some. The sample has about 160,000 clones; around 90% are singletons. Sequencing was performed on blood. The receptor set was obtained from a young woman in good health. Both conserved end residues are trimmed from each CDR3. A D gene is named only where the DNA matches it firmly.

d_gene	v_gene	j_gene	CDR3aa
TRBD1	TRBV3-1/TRBV3-2	TRBJ1-1	ASSPIGTGGMNTEAF
.	TRBV6-4	TRBJ2-1	ASSDGLSYNEQF
.	TRBV6-5	TRBJ1-5	ASQPYSNQPQH
.	TRBV2	TRBJ2-1	ASSDDNEQF
TRBD1	TRBV23-1	TRBJ2-7	ASSHFDRDSSYEQY
.	TRBV5-6	TRBJ2-7	ASSLGLLTYEQY
.	TRBV30	TRBJ2-3	AWSYRDTSPQIVQY
TRBD2	TRBV3-1/TRBV3-2	TRBJ2-7	ASSRGLAGGYEQY
TRBD2	TRBV12-3/TRBV12-4	TRBJ2-2	ASTREGKLF
TRBD1	TRBV19	TRBJ2-2	ASSIAGTGEIDTGELF
.	TRBV24-1	TRBJ2-1	ATSIDPYNEQF
.	TRBV18	TRBJ1-5	ASSRDRTYQPQH
.	TRBV7-2	TRBJ2-2	ASSLYAYTGELF
.	TRBV28	TRBJ1-6	ASSFLGEVNSPLH
.	TRBV18	TRBJ2-7	ASSPLDTFEQY
TRBD1	TRBV7-8	TRBJ1-6	ASSQGQGSEPLH
.	TRBV28	TRBJ2-5	ASSPWGGAGTQY
.	TRBV20-1	TRBJ2-3	SARVNTQY
.	TRBV30	TRBJ1-5	AWGIRNQPQH
TRBD1	TRBV11-2	TRBJ2-7	ASSWAGTVGTYEQY
TRBD2	TRBV27	TRBJ2-1	ASSPGLANEQF
.	TRBV19	TRBJ1-6	ASSPGQMNSPLH
.	TRBV27	TRBJ2-1	ASSLSRLNEQF
TRBD1	TRBV30	TRBJ2-7	AWQTGTGPEQY
TRBD1	TRBV7-9	TRBJ1-2	ASSLTGGYGYT
TRBD1	TRBV6-5	TRBJ2-7	ASSLTGFWDEQY
.	TRBV30	TRBJ1-1	AWSLDRLNTEAF
.	TRBV15	TRBJ2-7	ATSRDRGFEQY
.	TRBV19	TRBJ1-6	ASSPNTLYNSPLH
.	TRBV6-5	TRBJ1-1	ASSFTGAGTEAF
.	TRBV11-2	TRBJ1-3	ASSNSRGGNTIY
TRBD1	TRBV30	TRBJ2-7	AWDRGPYEQY
.	TRBV10-3	TRBJ2-2	AISELRMGGAPTGELF
.	TRBV28	TRBJ1-4	ASRGGEKLF
.	TRBV6-1	TRBJ1-1	ASSELGEAF
TRBD1	TRBV2	TRBJ2-7	ASSDRDREAEQY
.	TRBV5-6	TRBJ1-3	ASSLADTIY
.	TRBV27	TRBJ2-7	ASAASLYEQY
TRBD1	TRBV27	TRBJ1-6	ASSWMAGQGVNSPLH
.	TRBV7-3	TRBJ1-1	ASSLTPGQLLGTEAF
.	TRBV15	TRBJ1-5	AASRDEGYSNQPQH
.	TRBV5-6	TRBJ2-3	ASSIDRRDTQY
TRBD2	TRBV9	TRBJ2-1	ASSVAWASGSGNNEQF
.	TRBV19	TRBJ2-3	ASSRQRLTSTDTQY
TRBD2	TRBV7-8	TRBJ2-5	ASRPTSGKETQY
.	TRBV18	TRBJ1-1	ASTPKGGTEAF
.	TRBV28	TRBJ2-1	ASSLSGRNEQF
TRBD2	TRBV7-2	TRBJ2-1	ASSLGIAGVSYNEQF
.	TRBV11-2	TRBJ2-1	ASSLDQVDEQF
.	TRBV6-6	TRBJ2-3	ASSYKRPNPTDTQY